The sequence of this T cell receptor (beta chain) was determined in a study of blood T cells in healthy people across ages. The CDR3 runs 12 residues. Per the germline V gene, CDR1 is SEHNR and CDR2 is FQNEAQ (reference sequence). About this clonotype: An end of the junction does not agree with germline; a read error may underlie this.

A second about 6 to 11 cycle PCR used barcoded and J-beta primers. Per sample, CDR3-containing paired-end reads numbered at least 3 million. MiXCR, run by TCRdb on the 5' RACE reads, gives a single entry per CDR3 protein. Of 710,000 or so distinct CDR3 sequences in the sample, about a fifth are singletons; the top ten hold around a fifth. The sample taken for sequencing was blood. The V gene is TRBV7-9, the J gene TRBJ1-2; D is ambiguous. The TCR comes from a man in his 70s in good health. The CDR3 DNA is TGTGCCAGCAGCTTAGATATGTATGGCTACATCTTC. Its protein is CASSLDMYGYIF. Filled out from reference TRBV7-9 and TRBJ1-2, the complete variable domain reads DTGVSQNPRHKITKRGQNVTFRCDPISEHNRLYWYRQTLGQGPEFLTYFQNEAQLEKSRLLSDRFSAERPKGSFSTLEIQRTEQGDSAMYLCASSLDMYGYIFGSGTRLTVV.